This passage covers 25 T cell receptor beta chains from one sample sequenced in a study of Graves' ophthalmopathy and Graves' hyperthyroidism. RNA transcripts were the template, and TCR beta CDR3 regions were amplified from them. Second-round multiplex PCR followed a first-round RT-PCR using HTBI primers. TCRdb processed the multiplex PCR reads anew with MiXCR; each CDR3 protein has one entry. The table lists about 500,000 distinct CDR3 sequences, about 40% of them singletons. The material sequenced was peripheral blood or thyroid tissue (not recorded which). The receptors derive from an adult man with Graves' hyperthyroidism.

This clonotype was counted only a few times. This rearrangement joins TRBV11-2 to TRBJ2-3; D possibly corresponds to TRBD2 (6 bases). Germline CDR1 SGHAT, CDR2 FQNNGV. Trimming shortened V by 5 bases and J by 5 bases, and 14 bases separated the two germline ends. The CDR3 is 14 amino acids. Here the CDR3 reads CASSQGGEVDTQYF. CDR3 nucleotides: TGTGCCAGCAGCCAAGGCGGGGAGGTAGATACGCAGTATTTT.

CDR3 nucleotides: TGCAGCGGCCGGGACAGGGCTAAATGGAACACTGAAGCTTTCTTT. Amino acid sequence: CSGRDRAKWNTEAFF. The chain carries TRBV29-1 and TRBJ1-1, with 9 positions matching TRBD1. This CDR3 is 15 amino acids long. V gave up 7 bases and J gave up 1 base; unmatched junction bases: 10. Germline V CDR1 and CDR2: SQVTM, ANQGSEA.

This clonotype came up a few times. The J gene is TRBJ2-7, the V gene TRBV7-8; either TRBD1 or TRBD2 may supply D (5 bases each). This CDR3 is 15 amino acids long. The V gene lost 6 bases and the J gene lost 0 bases, with 15 bases spanning the gap. CDR1 and CDR2 (germline): SGHVS, FQNEAQ. This CDR3 reads CASSFGGQSSYEQYF. In nucleotides, the CDR3 is TGTGCCAGCAGTTTTGGGGGTCAAAGCTCCTACGAGCAGTACTTC.

V and J are TRBV5-8 and TRBJ2-2, with D possibly TRBD1 on 6 matching bases. The ends were cut back, 6 bases at V and 4 bases at J, with 19 bases in the middle. There are 16 residues in the CDR3. Germline V gives CDR1 SGHTS, CDR2 YDEGEE. CDR3 protein: CASTSWGQAVTGELFF. CDR3 sequence (DNA): TGTGCCAGCACCTCTTGGGGGCAGGCCGTCACCGGGGAGCTGTTTTTT.

A single count supports this clonotype. This chain uses TRBV29-1 with TRBJ2-7; TRBD1 matches 7 bases. The length of the CDR3 is 15 residues. Germline CDR1 and CDR2: SQVTM and ANQGSEA. V trimming: 4 bases; J trimming: 2 bases; junction bases outside the gene matches: 11. Here the CDR3 reads CSVGVTGTATYEQYF. The CDR3 DNA reads as TGCAGCGTTGGCGTCACAGGGACAGCAACCTACGAGCAGTACTTC.

This CDR3 is CASSFREGRYQPQHF. CDR3 coding DNA: TGTGCCAGCAGCTTCCGGGAGGGTAGGTATCAGCCCCAGCATTTT. The V gene is TRBV7-9, the J gene TRBJ1-5; D is unresolved. CDR1 is SEHNR, CDR2 FQNEAQ, per germline (reference sequence). V was shortened by 3 bases and J by 5 bases, with 14 bases between the two germline ends. The CDR3 extends over 15 amino acids.

In this sample, this clonotype turned up many times. This chain joins TRBV7-9 and TRBJ1-1; no clear D gene. Germline CDR1 reads SEHNR; CDR2 reads FQNEAQ (reference sequence). CDR3 length equals 14 residues. Trimming shortened V by 5 bases and J by 5 bases, and 15 bases separated the two germline ends. CDR3 sequence (DNA): TGTGCCAGCAGCCAGCACACGGGTTCTACTGAAGCTTTCTTT. Translating gives CASSQHTGSTEAFF.

This clonotype was counted once. The chain is built from TRBV29-1 and TRBJ2-6; maybe TRBD1 (5 bases). The V and J ends lost 4 bases and 6 bases respectively, with 10 bases between them. The germline CDR1 and CDR2 sequences are SQVTM and ANQGSEA. This CDR3 comprises 13 residues. CDR3: CSVAAGKANVLTF. The CDR3 DNA follows: TGCAGCGTTGCAGCAGGGAAGGCCAACGTCCTGACTTTC.

On this clonotype: The junction shows a germline mismatch at one end, possibly a read error. The gene calls are TRBV7-9 and TRBJ2-7; a possible D gene is TRBD2 (6 bases). Germline CDR1 reads SEHNR; CDR2 reads FQNEAQ (reference sequence). This CDR3 has 14 amino acids. The CDR3 DNA reads TGTGCCAGCGCCCCTCTAGCGAACACCGGGGAGCTGTACTTC. Its protein product is CASAPLANTGELYF.

This clonotype was seen only a few times. The chain employs TRBV28 and TRBJ1-5; TRBD1 matches at 7 bases. The CDR3 totals 15 residues. V shed 5 bases, J shed 1 base, and the junction held 5 bases outside the gene matches. Germline V gene sequence: CDR1 MDHEN, CDR2 SYDVKM. The CDR3 here is CASSRRGGSNQPQHF. CDR3 nucleotides: TGTGCCAGCAGTAGAAGAGGGGGCAGCAATCAGCCCCAGCATTTT.

This clonotype was seen many times. The V gene is TRBV7-2, the J gene TRBJ2-2; D call uncertain. Trimming pared 7 bases from V and 2 bases from J, leaving 11 bases between. Germline CDR1 and CDR2: SGHTA and FQGNSA. The length of the CDR3 is 14 residues. CDR3 protein: CASTPGTNTGELFF. The CDR3 DNA is TGTGCCAGCACCCCAGGCACAAACACCGGGGAGCTGTTTTTT. Looking up the rest from reference TRBV7-2 and TRBJ2-2 gives the full variable domain: GAGVSQSPSNKVTEKGKDVELRCDPISGHTALYWYRQSLGQGLEFLIYFQGNSAPDKSGLPSDRFSAERTGGSVSTLTIQRTQQEDSAVYLCASTPGTNTGELFFGEGSRLTVL.

This clonotype was detected ten times or more. The chain combines TRBV9 with TRBJ1-1, with a possible D match to TRBD1 (5 bases). CDR1 is SGDLS, CDR2 YYNGEE, per germline. V lost 0 bases, J lost 5 bases, and 14 bases lay in between. The CDR3 is 15 residues long. CDR3 nucleotide sequence: TGTGCCAGCAGCGTAGTAGCAGGGTTGGGAACTGAAGCTTTCTTT. Protein product: CASSVVAGLGTEAFF.

The chain uses TRBV7-9 and TRBJ2-7, with TRBD2 matching over 8 bases. The CDR3 is 16 amino acids. Trimming cost V 1 base and J 1 base; bases outside gene matches: 6. Per germline, CDR1 SEHNR and CDR2 FQNEAQ (reference sequence). For the CDR3, the DNA is TGTGCCAGCAGCTTAGACGCGACTAGCGCATCCTACGAGCAGTACTTC. It specifies CASSLDATSASYEQYF.

This clonotype was recorded at least ten times. The V and J genes are TRBV7-8 and TRBJ1-5, with TRBD1 as a possible D gene (5 bases). Trimming left V 3 bases short and J 0 bases short, with 9 bases between. Germline CDR1 and CDR2: SGHVS and FQNEAQ. The CDR3 loop spans 15 amino acids. CDR3 in amino acids: CASSFSTDSNQPQHF. In DNA, the CDR3 is TGTGCCAGCAGCTTCTCGACAGATAGCAATCAGCCCCAGCATTTT.

This clonotype was counted many times. This CDR3 reads CASSLAQGIMNTEAFF. CDR3 DNA sequence: TGTGCCAGCAGCTTAGCTCAGGGTATCATGAACACTGAAGCTTTCTTT. The chain couples TRBV7-2 to TRBJ1-1; tentatively, D is TRBD1 (5 bases). V lost 0 bases and J 0 bases, leaving 11 bases between the germline ends. This CDR3 is 16 amino acids long. Germline values: CDR1 SGHTA, CDR2 FQGNSA.

This clonotype was observed a few times. The chain combines TRBV27 with TRBJ1-1; D uncertain. CDR3 size: 13 residues. The V and J ends lost 3 bases and 5 bases respectively, with 10 bases between them. Germline V gene sequence: CDR1 MNHEY, CDR2 SMNVEV (reference sequence). The CDR3 nucleotides read TGTGCCAGCAGTTTGACCCTGAGGACTGAAGCTTTCTTT. It specifies CASSLTLRTEAFF.

This clonotype has only a few counts. The V gene is TRBV7-3, the J gene TRBJ2-7, with a tentative D call TRBD2 (7 bases). Trimming left V 5 bases short and J 3 bases short, with 29 bases between. The CDR3 runs 19 residues. From germline, CDR1 is SGHTA and CDR2 FQGTGA. The CDR3 loop is CASSQVEPTAGALHYEQYF. In DNA form, the CDR3 reads TGTGCCAGCAGCCAAGTGGAGCCCACTGCGGGGGCTCTACACTACGAGCAGTACTTC.

This clonotype was detected ten times or more. The rearrangement uses TRBV5-1 and TRBJ1-6, with 7 bases lining up with TRBD1. This CDR3 region has 14 residues. From germline, CDR1 is SGHRS and CDR2 YFSETQ. The V and J ends lost 7 bases and 5 bases, in that order; junction bases with no gene match: 6. CDR3 nucleotide sequence: TGCGCCAGCCGGACAGGATCCGATAATTCACCCCTCCACTTT. This translates into CASRTGSDNSPLHF. Full variable domain (rest looked up from reference TRBV5-1 and TRBJ1-6): KAGVTQTPRYLIKTRGQQVTLSCSPISGHRSVSWYQQTPGQGLQFLFEYFSETQRNKGNFPGRFSGRQFSNSRSEMNVSTLELGDSALYLCASRTGSDNSPLHFGNGTRLTVT.

Regarding this clonotype: The CDR3 does not close with the conserved phenylalanine or tryptophan, likely indicating a read error. Because the CDR3's place on the DNA is in doubt, the DNA is left out and the CDR3 is given as listed by TCRdb. This sequence joins TRBV20-1 and TRBJ2-7; TRBD1 is taken as the D call from the table, unchecked against the DNA. In germline, CDR1 is DFQATT, CDR2 SNEGSKA (reference sequence). 8 amino acids form the CDR3, both terminal residues included. CDR3 region: CSARDNGR.

The chain joins TRBV14 to TRBJ1-4; D is unclear. Germline V gene lookup returns CDR1 SGHDN and CDR2 FVKESK. Trimming cost V 0 bases and J 1 base, with 9 bases left between them. The CDR3 runs 16 residues. CDR3 sequence reads: CASSQDRRITNEKLFF. CDR3 DNA: TGTGCCAGCAGCCAAGATCGAAGGATAACTAATGAAAAACTGTTTTTT.

This clonotype occurred many times. The CDR3: CASSMNFRAGTEAFF. The CDR3 bases are TGTGCCAGTAGTATGAATTTCAGGGCGGGCACTGAAGCTTTCTTT. The chain is built from TRBV19 and TRBJ1-1; weak D call: TRBD1 (5 bases). V lost 3 bases to trimming and J lost 4 bases, with 15 bases between them. CDR1 is LNHDA, CDR2 SQIVND, per germline (reference sequence). This CDR3 is built from 15 residues.

This clonotype was detected many times. V and J are TRBV7-2 and TRBJ2-7; 8 bases are shared with TRBD2. V gave up 2 bases and J gave up 1 base; unmatched junction bases: 7. The germline V gene has CDR1 SGHTA and CDR2 FQGNSA. CDR3 length: 16 amino acids. CDR3 coding DNA: TGTGCCAGCAGCTTACTCCCGGGAGGGGAATCCTACGAGCAGTACTTC. Protein product: CASSLLPGGESYEQYF.

Ten or more counts support this clonotype. The chain combines TRBV2 with TRBJ2-7, with a possible D match to TRBD2 (5 bases). CDR3 size: 12 residues. The germline V and J ends were trimmed by 11 bases and 3 bases, with 14 bases remaining between them. CDR1 and CDR2 (germline): SNHLY, FYNNEI. The CDR3 region has the DNA TGTGCCGTCGTCGGGATCAGCTACGAGCAGTACTTC. It specifies CAVVGISYEQYF. Combining the CDR3 with reference TRBV2 and TRBJ2-7 gives the whole variable domain EPEVTQTPSHQVTQMGQEVILRCVPISNHLYFYWYRQILGQKVEFLVSFYNNEISEKSEIFDDQFSVERPDGSNFTLKIRSTKLEDSAMYFCAVVGISYEQYFGPGTRLTVT.

This sequence joins TRBV10-3 and TRBJ1-5; D gene uncertain. With 9 bases removed from V and 7 bases from J, the gap between germline ends came to 7 bases. Germline loops: CDR1 ENHRY, CDR2 SYGVKD. There are 10 residues in the CDR3. The CDR3 sequence: CAIGGQPQHF. The DNA for the CDR3 is TGTGCCATAGGCGGACAGCCCCAGCATTTT.

On this clonotype: This CDR3 fails to terminate in the conserved phenylalanine or tryptophan, so it likely reflects a read error. Because the CDR3's place on the DNA is in doubt, the DNA is left out and the CDR3 is given as listed by TCRdb. The V and J genes are TRBV7-2 and TRBJ2-6; TRBD1 is the table's D call and was not checked against the DNA. Germline V lookup: CDR1 SGHTA, CDR2 FQGNSA. The CDR3 is 9 amino acids long, termini counted. CDR3 protein: CASSDLLGQ.